This T cell receptor beta chain was documented in a study of PD-1 blockade in mismatch repair-deficient tumors. Study as a whole: Patients had approximately 13 mismatch repair-deficient cancer types and were previously treated and progressing.

Trimming took 2 bases from V and 5 from J, leaving 16 bases between them. CDR3 length equals 15 residues. Germline CDR1 reads SGDLS; CDR2 reads YYNGEE. Study-wide findings and caveats: After pembrolizumab, tumor-resident clones rose rapidly, then generally contracted before radiologic responses.

TCR sequencing covered three patients who responded to pembrolizumab. Using immunoSEQ multiplex PCR, the repertoire was profiled, and TCRdb retains in-frame clones only, with some absent. The data contain 76,000 or so clones, approximately 80% of them singletons. This clone appeared a few times. Antigen: not known. This clonotype originated in an adult with mismatch repair-deficient cancer. The sequencing used peripheral blood, collected 44 weeks after starting pembrolizumab. The chain has TRBV9 and TRBJ2-5; D remains unclear. DNA for the CDR3: TGTGCCAGCAGCGTCGGACGGGCCTTCGGGGAGACCCAGTACTTC. Protein product: CASSVGRAFGETQYF.